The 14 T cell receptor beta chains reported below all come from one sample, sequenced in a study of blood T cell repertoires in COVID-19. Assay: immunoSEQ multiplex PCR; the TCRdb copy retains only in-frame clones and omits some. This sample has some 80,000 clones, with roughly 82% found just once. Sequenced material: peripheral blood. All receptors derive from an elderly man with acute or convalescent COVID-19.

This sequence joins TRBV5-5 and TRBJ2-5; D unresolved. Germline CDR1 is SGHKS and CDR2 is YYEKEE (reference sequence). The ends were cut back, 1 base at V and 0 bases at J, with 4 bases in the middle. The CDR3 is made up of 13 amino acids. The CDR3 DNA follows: TGTGCCAGCAGCTTGTTATACCAAGAGACCCAGTACTTC. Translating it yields CASSLLYQETQYF.

This CDR3 is CASSLSSGFSNQPQHF. The CDR3 DNA reads TGTGCCAGCAGCTTGTCTTCGGGTTTTAGCAATCAGCCCCAGCATTTT. The chain uses TRBV5-6 and TRBJ1-5; D gene uncertain. The germline V gene encodes CDR1 SGHDT and CDR2 YYEEEE. This CDR3 has 16 residues. V was shortened by 1 base and J by 0 bases, with 11 bases between the two germline ends.

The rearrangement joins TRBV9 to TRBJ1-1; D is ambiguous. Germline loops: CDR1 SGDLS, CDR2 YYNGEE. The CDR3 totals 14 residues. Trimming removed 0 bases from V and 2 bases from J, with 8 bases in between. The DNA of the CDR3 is TGTGCCAGCAGCGTAGCTGCAGGAAACACTGAAGCTTTCTTT. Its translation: CASSVAAGNTEAFF. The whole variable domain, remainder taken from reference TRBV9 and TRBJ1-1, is DSGVTQTPKHLITATGQRVTLRCSPRSGDLSVYWYQQSLDQGLQFLIQYYNGEERAKGNILERFSAQQFPDLHSELNLSSLELGDSALYFCASSVAAGNTEAFFGQGTRLTVV.

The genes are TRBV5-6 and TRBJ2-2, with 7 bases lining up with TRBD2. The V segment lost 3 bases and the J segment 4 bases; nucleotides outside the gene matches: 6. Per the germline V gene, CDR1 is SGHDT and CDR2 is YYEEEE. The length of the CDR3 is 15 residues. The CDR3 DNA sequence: TGTGCCAGCAGCTCAGGACCGGGGGGCACCGGGGAGCTGTTTTTT. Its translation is CASSSGPGGTGELFF.

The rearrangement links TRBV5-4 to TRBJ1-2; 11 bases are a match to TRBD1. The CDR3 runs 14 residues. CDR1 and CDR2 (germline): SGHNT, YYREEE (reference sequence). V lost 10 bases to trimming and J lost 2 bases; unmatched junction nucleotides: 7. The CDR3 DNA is TGTGCCTGTCAGGACAGGGGGCTAAACTATGGCTACACCTTC. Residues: CACQDRGLNYGYTF.

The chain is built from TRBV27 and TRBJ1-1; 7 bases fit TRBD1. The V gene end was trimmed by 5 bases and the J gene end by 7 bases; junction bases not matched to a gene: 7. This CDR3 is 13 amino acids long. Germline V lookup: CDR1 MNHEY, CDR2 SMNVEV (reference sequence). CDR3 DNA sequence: TGTGCCAGCAGTCCGCCGGGACAGCTTGAAGCTTTCTTT. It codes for CASSPPGQLEAFF.

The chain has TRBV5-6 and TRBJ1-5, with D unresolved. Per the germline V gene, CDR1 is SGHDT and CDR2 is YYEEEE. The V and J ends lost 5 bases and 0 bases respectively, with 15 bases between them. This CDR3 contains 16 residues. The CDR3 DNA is TGTGCCAGCAGTCATCAGGAAAAAGATAGCAATCAGCCCCAGCATTTT. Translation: CASSHQEKDSNQPQHF.

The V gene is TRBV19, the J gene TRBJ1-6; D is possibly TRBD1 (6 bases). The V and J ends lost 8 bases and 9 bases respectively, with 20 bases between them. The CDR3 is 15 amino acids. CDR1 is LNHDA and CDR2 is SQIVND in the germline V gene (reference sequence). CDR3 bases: TGTGCCAGTGCACCCCCAACAGGGTCACGTTCACCCCTCCACTTT. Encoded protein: CASAPPTGSRSPLHF.

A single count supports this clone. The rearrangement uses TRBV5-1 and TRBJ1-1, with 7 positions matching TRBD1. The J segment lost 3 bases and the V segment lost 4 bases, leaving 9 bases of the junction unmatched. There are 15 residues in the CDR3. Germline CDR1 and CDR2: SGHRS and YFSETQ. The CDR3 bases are TGCGCCAGCAGCCCACGTCGACAGGGCGACACTGAAGCTTTCTTT. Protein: CASSPRRQGDTEAFF. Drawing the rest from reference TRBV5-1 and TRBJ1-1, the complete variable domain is KAGVTQTPRYLIKTRGQQVTLSCSPISGHRSVSWYQQTPGQGLQFLFEYFSETQRNKGNFPGRFSGRQFSNSRSEMNVSTLELGDSALYLCASSPRRQGDTEAFFGQGTRLTVV.

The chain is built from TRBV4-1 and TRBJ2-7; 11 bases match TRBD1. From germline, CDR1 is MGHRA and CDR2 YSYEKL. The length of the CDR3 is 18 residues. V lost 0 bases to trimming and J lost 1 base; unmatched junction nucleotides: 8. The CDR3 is CASSQDLGTGGRSYEQYF. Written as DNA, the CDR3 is TGCGCCAGCAGCCAAGATCTGGGGACAGGGGGAAGGTCCTACGAGCAGTACTTC.

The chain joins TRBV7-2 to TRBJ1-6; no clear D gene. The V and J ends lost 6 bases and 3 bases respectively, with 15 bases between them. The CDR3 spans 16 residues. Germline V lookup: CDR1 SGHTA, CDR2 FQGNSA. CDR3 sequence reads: CASSPPEGFYNSPLHF. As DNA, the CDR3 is TGTGCCAGCAGTCCGCCGGAGGGCTTCTATAATTCACCCCTCCACTTT. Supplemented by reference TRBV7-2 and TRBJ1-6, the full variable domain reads GAGVSQSPSNKVTEKGKDVELRCDPISGHTALYWYRQSLGQGLEFLIYFQGNSAPDKSGLPSDRFSAERTGGSVSTLTIQRTQQEDSAVYLCASSPPEGFYNSPLHFGNGTRLTVT.

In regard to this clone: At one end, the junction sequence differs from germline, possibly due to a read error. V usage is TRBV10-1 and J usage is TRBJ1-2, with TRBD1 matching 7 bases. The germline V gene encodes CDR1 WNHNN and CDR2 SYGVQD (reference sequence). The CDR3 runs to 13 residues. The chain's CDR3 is CATSPGGNYGYTF. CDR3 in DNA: TGCGCCACCAGTCCAGGGGGAAACTATGGCTACACCTTC.

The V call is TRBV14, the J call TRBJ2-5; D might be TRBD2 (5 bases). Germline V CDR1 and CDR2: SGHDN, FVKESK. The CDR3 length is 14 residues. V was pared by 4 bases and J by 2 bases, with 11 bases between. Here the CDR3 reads CASSRRANQETQYF. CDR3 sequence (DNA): TGTGCCAGCAGCCGGCGGGCGAATCAAGAGACCCAGTACTTC.

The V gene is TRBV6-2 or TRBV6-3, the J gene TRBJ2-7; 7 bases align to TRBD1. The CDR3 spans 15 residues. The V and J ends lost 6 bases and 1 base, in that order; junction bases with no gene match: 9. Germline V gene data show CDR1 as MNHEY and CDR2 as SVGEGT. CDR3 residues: CASSPGQLSSYEQYF. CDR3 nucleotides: TGTGCCAGCAGCCCGGGACAGCTTTCTTCCTACGAGCAGTACTTC.